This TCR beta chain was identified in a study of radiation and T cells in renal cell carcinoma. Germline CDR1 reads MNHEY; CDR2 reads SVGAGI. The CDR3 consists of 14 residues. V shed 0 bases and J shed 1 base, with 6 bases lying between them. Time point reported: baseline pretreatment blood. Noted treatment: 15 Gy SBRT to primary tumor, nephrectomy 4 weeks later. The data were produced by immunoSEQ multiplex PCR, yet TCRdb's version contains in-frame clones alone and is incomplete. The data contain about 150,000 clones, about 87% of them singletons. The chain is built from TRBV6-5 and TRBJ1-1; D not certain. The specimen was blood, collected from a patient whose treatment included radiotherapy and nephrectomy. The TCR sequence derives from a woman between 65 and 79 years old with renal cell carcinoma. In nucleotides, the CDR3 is TGTGCCAGCAGTTACTCGTGGGGGAACACTGAAGCTTTCTTT. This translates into CASSYSWGNTEAFF.